These 16 T cell receptor beta chains were sequenced from one sample in a study of T cell responses to AZD1222 COVID-19 vaccine. The data were produced by immunoSEQ multiplex PCR, yet TCRdb's version contains in-frame clones alone and is incomplete. Of fewer than 85,000 clones listed, 80% to 90% are singletons. Source: peripheral blood, taken on day 0 of AZD1222 vaccination. The receptors shown here come from an adult in good health.

The chain uses TRBV6-5 and TRBJ1-5; no clear D gene. There are 10 residues in the CDR3. Between the trimmed V and J ends, which lost 8 bases and 5 bases, there was a span of 4 bases. CDR1 and CDR2 (germline): MNHEY, SVGAGI. CDR3 amino acids: CASHYQPQHF. The DNA of the CDR3 is TGTGCCAGCCACTATCAGCCCCAGCATTTT.

The chain has TRBV28 and TRBJ2-1; possible D gene TRBD2, 6 bases. Germline V gene data show CDR1 as MDHEN and CDR2 as SYDVKM. The CDR3 runs 15 residues. V gave up 0 bases and J gave up 4 bases, with 10 bases separating them. CDR3 amino acids: CASSLWASAYNEQFF. For the CDR3, the DNA is TGTGCCAGCAGTTTATGGGCTAGCGCTTACAATGAGCAGTTCTTC.

Here the CDR3 reads CASSVQTGAGNTIYF. The CDR3 DNA sequence: TGTGCCAGCAGCGTACAAACAGGGGCGGGAAACACCATATATTTT. This sequence joins TRBV9 and TRBJ1-3; 7 bases match TRBD1. Trimming took 1 base from V and 4 from J; bases not matched to a gene: 5. The CDR3 is 15 amino acids. Germline V CDR1 and CDR2: SGDLS, YYNGEE.

This rearrangement joins TRBV9 to TRBJ2-7; 9 nucleotides agree with TRBD1. CDR3 length: 15 amino acids. Losses at the gene ends were 4 bases for V and 3 bases for J; bases not matched to a gene: 8. Germline CDR1 is SGDLS and CDR2 is YYNGEE. Here the CDR3 reads CASSFWGGQGYEQYF. DNA of the CDR3: TGTGCCAGCAGCTTTTGGGGGGGACAGGGCTACGAGCAGTACTTC.

This chain connects TRBV9 to TRBJ2-1; D unresolved. From germline, CDR1 is SGDLS and CDR2 YYNGEE. The CDR3 contains 15 residues. V gave up 0 bases and J gave up 2 bases, with 9 bases separating them. CDR3 in amino acids: CASSVEGRTYNEQFF. The CDR3 region has the DNA TGTGCCAGCAGCGTAGAAGGACGGACCTACAATGAGCAGTTCTTC. Full variable domain (remainder filled in from reference TRBV9 and TRBJ2-1): DSGVTQTPKHLITATGQRVTLRCSPRSGDLSVYWYQQSLDQGLQFLIQYYNGEERAKGNILERFSAQQFPDLHSELNLSSLELGDSALYFCASSVEGRTYNEQFFGPGTRLTVL.

The CDR3 bases are TGCGCCAGCAGCCAAGTCGGGTCGCGTAGCGGGGGAGATACGCAGTATTTT. Translation: CASSQVGSRSGGDTQYF. This chain uses TRBV4-1 with TRBJ2-3, with 9 nucleotides matching TRBD2. CDR1 is MGHRA, CDR2 YSYEKL, per germline. V lost 1 base to trimming and J lost 5 bases; unmatched junction nucleotides: 10. This CDR3 comprises 17 residues.

This clone appeared once. The V and J genes are TRBV6-5 and TRBJ2-7, with a possible D match to TRBD2 (6 bases). The CDR3 spans 16 residues. V lost 4 bases and J 3 bases, leaving 19 bases between the germline ends. The germline gives CDR1 MNHEY, CDR2 SVGAGI. This CDR3 reads CASSSPPGGAIYEQYF. The CDR3 DNA reads as TGTGCCAGCAGTTCCCCGCCAGGAGGGGCGATCTACGAGCAGTACTTC.

The chain has TRBV6-5 and TRBJ2-7; 7 bases are shared with TRBD1. V was pared by 1 base and J by 2 bases, with 2 bases of the junction left unmatched. The germline CDR1 and CDR2 sequences are MNHEY and SVGAGI. The CDR3 has 14 residues. CDR3 nucleotide sequence: TGTGCCAGCAGTTACTTCCAGGGGGCCTACGAGCAGTACTTC. As protein: CASSYFQGAYEQYF.

Only one count was recorded for this clone. The J gene is TRBJ2-1, the V gene TRBV7-9; D is undetermined. The CDR3 totals 13 residues. Germline V gene lookup returns CDR1 SEHNR and CDR2 FQNEAQ (reference sequence). The V gene lost 2 bases and the J gene lost 12 bases, with 14 bases spanning the gap. The CDR3 region is CASSLSLMPGQFF. DNA of the CDR3: TGTGCCAGCAGCTTATCACTAATGCCGGGGCAGTTCTTC.

V is TRBV2 and J is TRBJ1-3; D ambiguous. The CDR3 is made up of 11 amino acids. V was cut by 10 bases and J by 4 bases, with 8 bases left in between. In germline, CDR1 is SNHLY, CDR2 FYNNEI. CDR3 residues: CAIPLGNTIYF. The CDR3 DNA follows: TGTGCCATCCCCCTGGGAAACACCATATATTTT.

The chain couples TRBV3-1 (or the pseudogene TRBV3-2) to TRBJ2-1; no firm D call. In germline, CDR1 is LGHDT, CDR2 YNNKEL (reference sequence). Trimming shortened V by 4 bases and J by 8 bases, and 6 bases separated the two germline ends. CDR3 length: 11 amino acids. The CDR3 sequence is CASSRSYEQFF. In DNA, the CDR3 is TGTGCCAGCAGCCGAAGCTATGAGCAGTTCTTC.

CDR3 in amino acids: CASSLDRGSPQHF. The CDR3 DNA sequence: TGCGCCAGCAGCTTGGACAGGGGATCGCCCCAGCATTTT. V is TRBV5-1 and J is TRBJ1-5, with TRBD1 matching over 7 bases. Germline trimming cut 0 bases from V and 9 bases from J; bases unmatched to any gene: 3. The germline gives CDR1 SGHRS, CDR2 YFSETQ. The CDR3 is 13 residues long.

The chain carries TRBV6-5 and TRBJ2-2; maybe TRBD1 (5 bases). Germline CDR1 MNHEY, CDR2 SVGAGI. V gave up 0 bases and J gave up 2 bases, with 10 bases separating them. The CDR3 runs 16 residues. The CDR3 here is CASSYSSQGNTGELFF. CDR3 nucleotide sequence: TGTGCCAGCAGTTACTCGAGTCAGGGTAACACCGGGGAGCTGTTTTTT.

This clone has only one observation. The rearrangement links TRBV5-1 to TRBJ1-6; TRBD1 might be the D (5 bases). Germline V lookup: CDR1 SGHRS, CDR2 YFSETQ. The germline V and J ends were trimmed by 2 bases and 8 bases, with 17 bases remaining between them. The CDR3 is made up of 16 amino acids. DNA for the CDR3: TGCGCCAGCAGCTTTTTAAGGGCTGAGGGGCATTCACCCCTCCACTTT. Its translation: CASSFLRAEGHSPLHF.

This clone was counted once. J is TRBJ1-1 and V is TRBV7-9; D may be TRBD1 (5 bases). V lost 4 bases to trimming and J lost 1 base, with 13 bases between them. CDR1 and CDR2 from the germline V gene are SEHNR and FQNEAQ (reference sequence). The CDR3 has 15 amino acids. As DNA, the CDR3 is TGTGCCAGCAGCTCCACCAGGGTTGGGAACACTGAAGCTTTCTTT. Translation gives CASSSTRVGNTEAFF. The full variable domain, completed using reference TRBV7-9 and TRBJ1-1, is DTGVSQNPRHKITKRGQNVTFRCDPISEHNRLYWYRQTLGQGPEFLTYFQNEAQLEKSRLLSDRFSAERPKGSFSTLEIQRTEQGDSAMYLCASSSTRVGNTEAFFGQGTRLTVV.

The V gene is TRBV13, the J gene TRBJ1-1; D unresolved. V lost 0 bases, J lost 0 bases, and 17 bases lay in between. From germline, CDR1 is PRHDT and CDR2 FYEKMQ (reference sequence). This CDR3 comprises 18 residues. CDR3 region: CASSLGSWSARMNTEAFF. CDR3 sequence (DNA): TGTGCCAGCAGCTTAGGATCGTGGTCAGCCAGGATGAACACTGAAGCTTTCTTT. Together with reference TRBV13 and TRBJ1-1, the CDR3 gives the full variable domain: AAGVIQSPRHLIKEKRETATLKCYPIPRHDTVYWYQQGPGQDPQFLISFYEKMQSDKGSIPDRFSAQQFSDYHSELNMSSLELGDSALYFCASSLGSWSARMNTEAFFGQGTRLTVV.